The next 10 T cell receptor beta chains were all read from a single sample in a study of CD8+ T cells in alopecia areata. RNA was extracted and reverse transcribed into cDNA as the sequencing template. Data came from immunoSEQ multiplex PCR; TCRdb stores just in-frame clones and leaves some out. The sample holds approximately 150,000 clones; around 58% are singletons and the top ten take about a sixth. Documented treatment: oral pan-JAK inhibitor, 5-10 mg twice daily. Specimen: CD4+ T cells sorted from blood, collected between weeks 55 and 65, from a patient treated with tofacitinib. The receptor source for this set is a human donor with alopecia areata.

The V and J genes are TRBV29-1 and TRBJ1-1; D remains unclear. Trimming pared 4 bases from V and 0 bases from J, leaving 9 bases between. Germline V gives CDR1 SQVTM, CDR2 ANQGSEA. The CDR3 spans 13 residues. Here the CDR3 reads CSVAGTLNTEAFF. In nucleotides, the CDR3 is TGCAGCGTTGCAGGCACCTTGAACACTGAAGCTTTCTTT.

CDR3 loop: CASSLEEINEQFF. CDR3 DNA sequence: TGTGCCAGCAGCTTAGAGGAGATCAATGAGCAGTTCTTC. This sequence joins TRBV11-2 and TRBJ2-1, with no clear D. The CDR3 sequence is 13 residues long. The germline V gene has CDR1 SGHAT and CDR2 FQNNGV. Trimming shortened V by 0 bases and J by 6 bases, and 6 bases separated the two germline ends.

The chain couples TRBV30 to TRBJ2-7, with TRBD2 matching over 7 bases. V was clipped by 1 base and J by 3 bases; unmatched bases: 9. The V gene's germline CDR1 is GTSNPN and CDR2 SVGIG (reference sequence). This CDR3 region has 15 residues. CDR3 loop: CAWSEASGYLYEQYF. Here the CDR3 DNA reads TGTGCCTGGAGTGAGGCTAGCGGTTACCTCTACGAGCAGTACTTC.

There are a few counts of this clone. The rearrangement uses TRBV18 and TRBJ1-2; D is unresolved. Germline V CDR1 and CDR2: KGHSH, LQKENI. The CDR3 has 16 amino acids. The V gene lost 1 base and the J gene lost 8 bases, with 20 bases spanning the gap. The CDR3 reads CASSPRGGLRVGGYTF. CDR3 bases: TGTGCCAGCTCACCACGAGGAGGGCTCCGAGTGGGAGGCTACACCTTC.

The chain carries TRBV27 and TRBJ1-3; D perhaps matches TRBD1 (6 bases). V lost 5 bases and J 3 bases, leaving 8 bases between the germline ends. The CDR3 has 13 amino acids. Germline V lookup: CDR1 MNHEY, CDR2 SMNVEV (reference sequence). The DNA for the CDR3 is TGTGCCAGCAGTACACAGGGTGGAAACACCATATATTTT. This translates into CASSTQGGNTIYF.

This CDR3 reads CSARDDEKLFF. CDR3 sequence (DNA): TGCAGCGCTCGGGACGATGAAAAACTGTTTTTT. This chain connects TRBV29-1 to TRBJ1-4, with D possibly being TRBD1 (5 bases). This CDR3 contains 11 residues. Trimming removed 7 bases at V and 6 bases at J, with 9 bases between. Germline V gene sequence: CDR1 SQVTM, CDR2 ANQGSEA.

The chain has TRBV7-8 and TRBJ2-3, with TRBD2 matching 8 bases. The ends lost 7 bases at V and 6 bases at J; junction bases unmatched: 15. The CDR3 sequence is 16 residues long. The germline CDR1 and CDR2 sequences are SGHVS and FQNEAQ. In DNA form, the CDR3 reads TGTGCCAGCACCCGCTCAGGAGCGGGGGCCACGGATACGCAGTATTTT. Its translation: CASTRSGAGATDTQYF.

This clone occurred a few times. DNA for the CDR3: TGTGCTAGTGGACCCTCGCGGGGCTGGGGTCAGCCCCAGCATTTT. Its translation: CASGPSRGWGQPQHF. The chain recombines TRBV12-5 with TRBJ1-5, with D possibly TRBD1 on 5 matching bases. V lost 6 bases, J lost 6 bases, and 18 bases lay in between. This CDR3 has 15 residues. Germline assignment: CDR1 LGHNT and CDR2 FRNRAP.

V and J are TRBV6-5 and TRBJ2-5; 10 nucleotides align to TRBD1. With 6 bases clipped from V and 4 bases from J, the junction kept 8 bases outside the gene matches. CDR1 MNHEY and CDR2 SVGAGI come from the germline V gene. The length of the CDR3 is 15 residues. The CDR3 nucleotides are TGTGCCAGCAGGATGAGTGGGACAGGGGCAGAGACCCAGTACTTC. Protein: CASRMSGTGAETQYF.

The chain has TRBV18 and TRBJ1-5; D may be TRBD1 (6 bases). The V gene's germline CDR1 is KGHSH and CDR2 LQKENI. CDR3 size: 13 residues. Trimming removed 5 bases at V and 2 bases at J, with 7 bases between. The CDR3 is CASSGGRNQPQHF. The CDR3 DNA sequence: TGTGCCAGCTCAGGGGGGCGCAATCAGCCCCAGCATTTT.